The rows below give T cell receptor beta chains drawn from one sample of a study of blood T cells in healthy people across ages. Via MiXCR, TCRdb re-called the 5' RACE reads, giving one row per CDR3 protein. The sample records around 900,000 distinct CDR3 sequences, 51% being singletons. The sample consisted of blood. The source of these receptors is a woman aged 55-69 years in good health. CDR3s include the opening cysteine and the closing phenylalanine or tryptophan. D genes are given only for firm matches. The listing skips clone size in some rows; elsewhere it reads once, few, many or a size class.

TRBV6-2/TRBV6-3	.	TRBJ2-1	.	TGTGCCAGCAGGAAGCAGGGGAATTACAATGAGCAGTTCTTC	CASRKQGNYNEQFF
TRBV11-2	.	TRBJ2-6	.	TGTGCCAGCAGCTTAGTCCCGAACAGGGTTGGGGCCAACGTCCTGACTTTC	CASSLVPNRVGANVLTF
TRBV4-2	.	TRBJ1-2	.	TGTGCCAGCAGCCTCCGAAGGTCCGACTATGGCTACACCTTC	CASSLRRSDYGYTF
TRBV28	.	TRBJ1-2	.	TGTGCCAGCAGTTGGTTCTATGGCTACACCTTC	CASSWFYGYTF
TRBV29-1	.	TRBJ2-7	.	TGCAGCGGCCAATCGGTAGCGGACCCCGACGAGCAGTACTTC	CSGQSVADPDEQYF
TRBV6-2/TRBV6-3	TRBD2	TRBJ2-2	.	TGTGCCAGCCGATCGACTAGCGGCACCGGGGAGCTGTTTTTT	CASRSTSGTGELFF
TRBV29-1	.	TRBJ2-1	.	TGCAGCGTTGCTGGGGGTATCTCTGGTGAGCAGTTCTTC	CSVAGGISGEQFF
TRBV12-3/TRBV12-4	.	TRBJ2-1	few	TGTGCCAGCAGTTTAAGTCTCTACTACAATGAGCAGTTCTTC	CASSLSLYYNEQFF
TRBV29-1	TRBD1	TRBJ1-2	.	TGCAGCGTTGACGGGACAGCGAACTATGGCTACACCTTC	CSVDGTANYGYTF
TRBV30	.	TRBJ2-5	.	TGTGCCTGGAGTCCGAAAGGGGGTTTTGGGGAGACCCAGTACTTC	CAWSPKGGFGETQYF
TRBV5-5	.	TRBJ1-4	.	TGTGCCAGCAGCTCAGGGCGGCAGCCTGCAACTAATGAAAAACTGTTTTTT	CASSSGRQPATNEKLFF
TRBV7-9	TRBD2	TRBJ2-5	.	TGTGCCAGCAGCTTAGGCGTAGCGGGGAGGGGTCGAGACCAAGAGACCCAGTACTTC	CASSLGVAGRGRDQETQYF
TRBV9	.	TRBJ1-4	.	TGTGCCAGCAGCCCCCGGGCGCGTACAGCTAATGAAAAACTGTTTTTT	CASSPRARTANEKLFF
TRBV20-1	TRBD2	TRBJ2-1	.	TGCAGTGCGCCCCCGGCCGGGACTAGCTTCAATGAGCAGTTCTTC	CSAPPAGTSFNEQFF
TRBV29-1	.	TRBJ2-7	many	TGCAGCGTTCAGGGGGGATCCTACGAGCAGTACTTC	CSVQGGSYEQYF